The 21 T cell receptor beta chains listed next were all sequenced from one sample in a study of neoadjuvant anti-PD-1 for oral cavity cancer. Assay: immunoSEQ multiplex PCR; the TCRdb copy retains only in-frame clones and omits some. The data contain about 15,000 clones, around two thirds of them singletons. This sample comprised PBMCs, obtained before nivolumab (anti-PD-1) treatment. The receptors were sampled from a person between 35 and 79 years old with oral cavity squamous cell carcinoma.

The rearrangement joins TRBV27 to TRBJ1-2, with a weak D call TRBD1 (5 bases). The CDR3 runs to 15 residues. The germline V gene has CDR1 MNHEY and CDR2 SMNVEV (reference sequence). The V end was cut by 5 bases, the J end by 4 bases, with 17 bases between. Here the CDR3 reads CASSDVLTGPYGYTF. CDR3 nucleotides: TGTGCCAGCAGTGACGTCTTGACGGGGCCCTATGGCTACACCTTC.

This clone appeared a few times. The V gene is TRBV9, the J gene TRBJ1-1; weak D call: TRBD1 (5 bases). Trimming pared 2 bases from V and 6 bases from J, leaving 14 bases between. Germline V gene data show CDR1 as SGDLS and CDR2 as YYNGEE. CDR3 length: 14 amino acids. CDR3 bases: TGTGCCAGCAGCGTGCGGGGGAGGGACGCTGAAGCTTTCTTT. The encoded protein is CASSVRGRDAEAFF.

This clone has just a few counts. V and J are TRBV21-1 and TRBJ1-2. TRBV21-1 corresponds to a pseudogene. This CDR3 contains 17 residues. CDR3 nucleotide sequence: TGTGCCAGCAGCAAAGAGGTTGAAGGACTGCTTAACTATGGCTACACCTTC. Encoded protein: CASSKEVEGLLNYGYTF.

The V gene is TRBV27, the J gene TRBJ2-3; D uncertain. V lost 6 bases to trimming and J lost 0 bases, with 13 bases between them. This CDR3 spans 15 amino acids. CDR1 MNHEY and CDR2 SMNVEV come from the germline V gene (reference sequence). The CDR3 spells CASSQRRTSTDTQYF. The CDR3 DNA sequence: TGTGCCAGCAGCCAAAGGAGAACTAGCACAGATACGCAGTATTTT.

This clone has only a few counts. The chain carries TRBV7-3 and TRBJ2-2; D tentatively reads TRBD1 or TRBD2 (5 bases each). Germline V gene data show CDR1 as SGHTA and CDR2 as FQGTGA. V lost 6 bases to trimming and J lost 4 bases, with 12 bases between them. The CDR3 has 14 amino acids. The CDR3: CASSEGPGTGELFF. CDR3 DNA: TGTGCCAGCAGTGAGGGACCAGGCACCGGGGAGCTGTTTTTT.

The chain couples TRBV15 to TRBJ2-5; D may be TRBD2 (6 bases). Germline assignment: CDR1 LNHNV and CDR2 YYDKDF (reference sequence). V was pared by 1 base and J by 3 bases, with 12 bases between. This CDR3 has 15 amino acids. CDR3: CATSRAGEVEETQYF. The CDR3 coding sequence is TGTGCCACCAGCAGAGCGGGAGAGGTGGAAGAGACCCAGTACTTC.

This clone was counted between two and nine times. The chain carries TRBV9 and TRBJ2-7; D might be TRBD2 (6 bases). This CDR3 region has 13 residues. Per the germline V gene, CDR1 is SGDLS and CDR2 is YYNGEE. V shed 4 bases and J shed 9 bases, with 17 bases lying between them. The CDR3 coding sequence is TGTGCCAGCAGCTCGGGACTTCTAACGGGGCAGTACTTC. Translated, it gives CASSSGLLTGQYF.

This chain links TRBV7-2 with TRBJ2-1, with unresolved D. This CDR3 has 14 residues. V lost 2 bases and J lost 7, with 12 bases in between. The germline V gene encodes CDR1 SGHTA and CDR2 FQGNSA. This CDR3 is CASSLNKLGNEQFF. The CDR3 coding sequence is TGTGCCAGCAGCTTAAATAAACTCGGTAATGAGCAGTTCTTC.

This clone was detected a few times. The J gene is TRBJ1-6, the V gene TRBV6-5; a weak D match, TRBD1 (5 bases). V lost 5 bases to trimming and J lost 12 bases, with 11 bases between them. Germline CDR1 is MNHEY and CDR2 is SVGAGI. There are 12 residues in the CDR3. The CDR3 DNA reads TGTGCCAGCAGTGAGGGACTCCAACCCCTCCACTTT. Protein product: CASSEGLQPLHF.

The rearrangement uses TRBV5-1 and TRBJ1-1, with a weak D call TRBD1 (6 bases). This CDR3 has 21 residues. The V end lost 0 bases, the J end lost 1 base, and 28 bases lay between the germline ends. Per germline, CDR1 SGHRS and CDR2 YFSETQ. CDR3: CASSLAQQGLKSGLGNTEAFF. CDR3 sequence (DNA): TGCGCCAGCAGCTTGGCCCAACAGGGTCTAAAATCCGGTCTCGGGAACACTGAAGCTTTCTTT. The full variable domain, its missing parts supplied by reference TRBV5-1 and TRBJ1-1, is KAGVTQTPRYLIKTRGQQVTLSCSPISGHRSVSWYQQTPGQGLQFLFEYFSETQRNKGNFPGRFSGRQFSNSRSEMNVSTLELGDSALYLCASSLAQQGLKSGLGNTEAFFGQGTRLTVV.

This chain connects TRBV30 to TRBJ1-4; TRBD1 is a possible D gene (6 bases). V was shortened by 2 bases and J by 0 bases, with 19 bases between the two germline ends. Germline values: CDR1 GTSNPN, CDR2 SVGIG (reference sequence). This CDR3 comprises 18 residues. CDR3 nucleotide sequence: TGTGCCTGGAGTTCACACCGGGACACAACTTCAACTAATGAAAAACTGTTTTTT. Protein: CAWSSHRDTTSTNEKLFF.

The J gene is TRBJ1-1, the V gene TRBV11-2, with 8 bases identical to TRBD1. Germline V lookup: CDR1 SGHAT, CDR2 FQNNGV. V lost 4 bases and J lost 4; bases outside the gene matches: 8. The CDR3 totals 15 residues. DNA of the CDR3: TGTGCCAGCAGCTGGGGGACAGGAAGGAGCACTGAAGCTTTCTTT. Amino acid sequence: CASSWGTGRSTEAFF.

The rearrangement uses TRBV28 and TRBJ1-1; D unresolved. The CDR3 sequence is 12 residues long. V lost 6 bases and J 4 bases, leaving 9 bases between the germline ends. Germline lookup yields CDR1 MDHEN and CDR2 SYDVKM. The CDR3 is CASRAISTEAFF. CDR3 bases: TGTGCCAGCAGAGCCATTAGCACTGAAGCTTTCTTT. Variable domain in full (rest from reference TRBV28 and TRBJ1-1): DVKVTQSSRYLVKRTGEKVFLECVQDMDHENMFWYRQDPGLGLRLIYFSYDVKMKEKGDIPEGYSVSREKKERFSLILESASTNQTSMYLCASRAISTEAFFGQGTRLTVV.

This chain connects TRBV30 to TRBJ2-1; D is uncertain. With 5 bases removed from V and 9 bases from J, the gap between germline ends came to 14 bases. Germline V gives CDR1 GTSNPN, CDR2 SVGIG (reference sequence). The length of the CDR3 is 12 residues. CDR3 in DNA: TGTGCCTGGGCCGGGCCTGGGGTTGAGCAGTTCTTC. It encodes CAWAGPGVEQFF.

This clone was counted only a few times. At one end the junction does not follow the germline gene, possibly because of a read error. The chain recombines TRBV10-1 with TRBJ2-1, with TRBD2 matching over 7 bases. There are 12 residues in the CDR3. The germline V gene has CDR1 WNHNN and CDR2 SYGVQD (reference sequence). The CDR3 DNA sequence: TGCGCCAGCAGTAGCCGCGGGGGACCAGGTCTCTTC. Its protein product is CASSSRGGPGLF.

The chain joins TRBV7-3 to TRBJ1-6; D is perhaps TRBD1 (5 bases). Germline CDR1 is SGHTA and CDR2 is FQGTGA. The CDR3 is 13 amino acids. Trimming stripped 2 bases from V and 7 bases from J, with 6 bases between. Here the CDR3 reads CASSLGGNSPLHF. In nucleotides, the CDR3 is TGTGCCAGCAGCTTAGGGGGGAATTCACCCCTCCACTTT.

This chain joins TRBV9 and TRBJ2-1; no reliable D call. Per the germline V gene, CDR1 is SGDLS and CDR2 is YYNGEE. This CDR3 comprises 14 residues. V lost 4 bases and J lost 0, with 8 bases in between. CDR3 loop: CASSPQYSYNEQFF. The CDR3 bases are TGTGCCAGCAGCCCACAATACTCCTACAATGAGCAGTTCTTC. The full variable domain, in which reference TRBV9 and TRBJ2-1 provide the parts outside the CDR3, is DSGVTQTPKHLITATGQRVTLRCSPRSGDLSVYWYQQSLDQGLQFLIQYYNGEERAKGNILERFSAQQFPDLHSELNLSSLELGDSALYFCASSPQYSYNEQFFGPGTRLTVL.

The rearrangement links TRBV13 to TRBJ1-1; no clear D. The CDR3 sequence is 14 residues long. From germline, CDR1 is PRHDT and CDR2 FYEKMQ (reference sequence). V lost 3 bases, J lost 1 base, and 9 bases lay in between. The CDR3 reads CASSFSSANTEAFF. The CDR3 DNA is TGTGCCAGCAGCTTTTCATCCGCGAACACTGAAGCTTTCTTT.

This clone was counted a single time. The chain links TRBV12-5 to TRBJ1-5, with 8 bases that match TRBD1. V was clipped by 6 bases and J by 7 bases; unmatched bases: 8. Germline CDR1 LGHNT, CDR2 FRNRAP. The CDR3 has 14 residues. This chain's CDR3 is CASGGGQVEQPQHF. The CDR3 DNA reads as TGTGCTAGTGGGGGGGGACAGGTCGAACAGCCCCAGCATTTT.

This clone was seen only a few times. The J gene is TRBJ2-1, the V gene TRBV14, with 10 bases identical to TRBD2. The ends lost 4 bases at V and 0 bases at J; junction bases unmatched: 12. Looked up from germline, CDR1 is SGHDN and CDR2 is FVKESK. The CDR3 covers 19 residues. In nucleotides, the CDR3 is TGTGCCAGCAGCCTCATAGCGGGAGGACTTATAAGCTCCTACAATGAGCAGTTCTTC. It translates to CASSLIAGGLISSYNEQFF.

The chain has TRBV11-2 and TRBJ2-1; 8 positions match TRBD2. V lost 3 bases, J lost 7 bases, and 8 bases stayed unmatched. CDR3 length: 15 residues. CDR1 is SGHAT and CDR2 is FQNNGV in the germline V gene. CDR3 sequence: CASSLPGTRQNEQFF. The CDR3 DNA reads TGTGCCAGCAGCTTGCCCGGGACTAGACAAAATGAGCAGTTCTTC.